These 13 T cell receptor beta chains originate from one sample sequenced in a study of blood T cell repertoires in COVID-19. Using immunoSEQ multiplex PCR, the repertoire was profiled, and TCRdb retains in-frame clones only, with some absent. The sample shows 200,000 to 250,000 clones, more than 75% of them seen only once. Sequenced material: PBMCs or T cells enriched from blood (not recorded which). The origin of the receptors is a woman aged 45-60 years who had recovered from COVID-19.

The CDR3 region is CASSQDPAGDSYEQYF. DNA of the CDR3: TGCGCCAGCAGCCAAGATCCGGCGGGTGACTCCTACGAGCAGTACTTC. This chain uses TRBV4-1 with TRBJ2-7, with D perhaps matching TRBD2 (5 bases). Deletions cut 0 bases from V and 0 bases from J, with 12 bases between. The CDR3 length is 16 residues. Looked up from germline, CDR1 is MGHRA and CDR2 is YSYEKL.

The V call is TRBV7-6, the J call TRBJ1-2; 10 bases line up with TRBD1. With V trimmed by 2 bases and J by 4 bases, 7 bases remained unmatched. Germline V gives CDR1 SGHVS, CDR2 FNYEAQ. CDR3 size: 16 residues. The CDR3 here is CASSLLTGGRFYGYTF. CDR3 coding DNA: TGTGCCAGCAGCTTATTGACAGGGGGCCGTTTCTATGGCTACACCTTC.

This chain links TRBV6-2 or TRBV6-3 with TRBJ1-6, with D possibly TRBD1 on 5 matching bases. Trimming removed 6 bases at V and 0 bases at J, with 15 bases between. The CDR3 runs 17 residues. The germline V gene encodes CDR1 MNHEY and CDR2 SVGEGT. As DNA, the CDR3 is TGTGCCAGCAGCCCTCACGGTCAGGGCTCCTATAATTCACCCCTCCACTTT. This codes for CASSPHGQGSYNSPLHF.

The chain couples TRBV28 to TRBJ1-6; weak D call: TRBD1 (6 bases). In germline, CDR1 is MDHEN, CDR2 SYDVKM. V lost 10 bases and J 11 bases, leaving 18 bases between the germline ends. The CDR3 is made up of 13 amino acids. DNA of the CDR3: TGTGCCACTCGGGACGGGGGGCGAGCACCCCTCCACTTT. Its protein is CATRDGGRAPLHF.

The chain carries TRBV14 and TRBJ2-5; TRBD1 matches 8 bases. The CDR3 is 16 residues long. Germline CDR1 is SGHDN and CDR2 is FVKESK. J was trimmed by 0 bases and V by 4 bases; bases with no gene match: 7. The CDR3 loop reads CASSPGTGGYQETQYF. CDR3 nucleotides: TGTGCCAGCAGCCCCGGGACAGGAGGGTACCAAGAGACCCAGTACTTC.

The CDR3 nucleotides are TGTGCCACCAGCAGAGATCTGGGACAGTCCTACGAGCAGTACTTC. The encoded protein is CATSRDLGQSYEQYF. V gene TRBV15 combines with J gene TRBJ2-7; 7 nucleotides match TRBD1. Germline V CDR1 and CDR2: LNHNV, YYDKDF (reference sequence). There are 15 residues in the CDR3. V gave up 0 bases and J gave up 1 base; unmatched junction bases: 3.

The chain recombines TRBV6-2 or TRBV6-3 with TRBJ2-2; the match to TRBD2 covers 10 bases. Germline V CDR1 and CDR2: MNHEY, SVGEGT. The length of the CDR3 is 18 residues. V was clipped by 2 bases and J by 2 bases; unmatched bases: 8. The CDR3 protein is CASSYVSGRVVNTGELFF. The CDR3 DNA reads TGTGCCAGCAGTTACGTGAGCGGGAGGGTCGTCAACACCGGGGAGCTGTTTTTT.

The sample holds one count of this clone. The rearrangement links TRBV30 to TRBJ2-2, with D possibly TRBD2 on 5 matching bases. This CDR3 spans 13 amino acids. The germline V gene has CDR1 GTSNPN and CDR2 SVGIG (reference sequence). Trimming stripped 8 bases from V and 5 bases from J, with 15 bases between. The CDR3, as DNA: TGTGCCCCTTTGGGGAGAGGAACCGGGGAGCTGTTTTTT. Translated, it gives CAPLGRGTGELFF.

The chain employs TRBV28 and TRBJ2-2; maybe TRBD2 (5 bases). The CDR3 length is 14 residues. Trimming stripped 5 bases from V and 5 bases from J, with 12 bases between. Germline loops: CDR1 MDHEN, CDR2 SYDVKM. The CDR3 reads CASSPLSGTGELFF. Here the CDR3 DNA reads TGTGCCAGCAGTCCTCTGAGCGGTACCGGGGAGCTGTTTTTT.

The chain is built from TRBV7-9 and TRBJ2-1; TRBD2 matches 13 bases. The CDR3 loop spans 15 amino acids. In germline, CDR1 is SEHNR, CDR2 FQNEAQ (reference sequence). Trimming at V came to 3 bases and at J to 9 bases, leaving 5 bases not matched to a gene. CDR3 protein: CASSFWTSGSTEQFF. The CDR3 DNA is TGTGCCAGCAGCTTCTGGACTAGCGGGAGTACTGAGCAGTTCTTC.

This chain links TRBV18 with TRBJ2-1; D may be TRBD2 (6 bases). The V end was cut by 6 bases, the J end by 9 bases, with 18 bases between. CDR3 length: 14 residues. Germline lookup yields CDR1 KGHSH and CDR2 LQKENI. The CDR3 region is CASSPAAVRGEQFF. Written as DNA, the CDR3 is TGTGCCAGCTCTCCGGCGGCGGTGCGGGGTGAGCAGTTCTTC.

The CDR3 region has the DNA TGTGCCAGCAGCTTACCAAGGCCCGACAGGGACATGCCAGATACGCAGTATTTT. Protein: CASSLPRPDRDMPDTQYF. The rearrangement joins TRBV7-6 to TRBJ2-3; 7 nucleotides align to TRBD1. The CDR3 covers 18 residues. V lost 2 bases and J lost 4; bases outside the gene matches: 15. CDR1 is SGHVS and CDR2 is FNYEAQ in the germline V gene. The full variable domain, in which reference TRBV7-6 and TRBJ2-3 provide the parts outside the CDR3, is GAGVSQSPRYKVTKRGQDVALRCDPISGHVSLYWYRQALGQGPEFLTYFNYEAQQDKSGLPNDRFSAERPEGSISTLTIQRTEQRDSAMYRCASSLPRPDRDMPDTQYFGPGTRLTVL.

V usage is TRBV9 and J usage is TRBJ1-1, with D perhaps matching TRBD1 (6 bases). Germline lookup yields CDR1 SGDLS and CDR2 YYNGEE. This CDR3 contains 15 residues. V was trimmed by 3 bases and J by 2 bases, leaving 14 bases between them. The CDR3: CASSGSDSLNTEAFF. The CDR3 nucleotides read TGTGCCAGCAGCGGATCGGACAGCTTAAACACTGAAGCTTTCTTT.